This entry concerns a single T cell receptor beta chain. The sample originates from a study of blood T cell repertoires in COVID-19. Study as a whole: Sources were T cells, B-cell-depleted T cells, or PBMCs; the material itself was cDNA or gDNA.

The cohort comprised adults aged 18 to 89 years residing in under 25 US areas. Among Cohort 3 donors, those recovered had two negative PCRs, clearance, or symptom resolution. Some clones are missing from TCRdb's copy, which holds only in-frame ones; the method was immunoSEQ multiplex PCR. The sample lists under 200,000 clones; roughly 80% were seen once. The sequence came from a woman aged 55-70 years who had recovered from COVID-19. Sequencing used PBMCs or T cells enriched from blood (not recorded which).

The CDR3, as DNA: TGTGCCAGCAGCGCCCACGGGGGACAGTATAATTCACCCCTCCACTTT. Its protein product is CASSAHGGQYNSPLHF. This chain connects TRBV9 to TRBJ1-6; the match to TRBD1 covers 7 bases. Germline V gene sequence: CDR1 SGDLS, CDR2 YYNGEE. The V and J ends lost 3 bases and 4 bases, in that order; junction bases with no gene match: 7. The CDR3 totals 16 residues.